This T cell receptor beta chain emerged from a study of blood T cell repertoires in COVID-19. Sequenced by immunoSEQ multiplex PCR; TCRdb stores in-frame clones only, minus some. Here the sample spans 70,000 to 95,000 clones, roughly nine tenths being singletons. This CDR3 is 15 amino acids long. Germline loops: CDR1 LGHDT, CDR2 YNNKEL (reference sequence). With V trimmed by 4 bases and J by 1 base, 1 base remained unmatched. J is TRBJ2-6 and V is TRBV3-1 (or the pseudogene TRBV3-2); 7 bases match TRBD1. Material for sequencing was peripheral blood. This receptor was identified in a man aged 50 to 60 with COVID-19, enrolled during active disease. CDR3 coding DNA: TGTGCCAGCAGCCGGGACAGTTCTGGGGCCAACGTCCTGACTTTC. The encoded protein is CASSRDSSGANVLTF.